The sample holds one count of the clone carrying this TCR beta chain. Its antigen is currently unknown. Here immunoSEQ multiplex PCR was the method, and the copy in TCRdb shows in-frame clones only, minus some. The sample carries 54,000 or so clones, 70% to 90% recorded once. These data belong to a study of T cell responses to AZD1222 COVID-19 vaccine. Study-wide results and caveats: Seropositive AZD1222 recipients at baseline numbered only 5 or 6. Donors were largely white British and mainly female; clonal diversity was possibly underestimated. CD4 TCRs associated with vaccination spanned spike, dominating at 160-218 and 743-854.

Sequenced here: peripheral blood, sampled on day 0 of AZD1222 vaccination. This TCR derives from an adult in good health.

The CDR3 here is CASSTENIYGYTF. The CDR3 DNA is TGTGCCAGTAGTACCGAAAACATCTATGGCTACACCTTC. This chain uses TRBV19 with TRBJ1-2, with D unclear. V was clipped by 4 bases and J by 4 bases, with 10 bases between them. This CDR3 has 13 amino acids. Germline V gives CDR1 LNHDA, CDR2 SQIVND (reference sequence). The full variable domain, with the rest looked up from reference TRBV19 and TRBJ1-2, is DGGITQSPKYLFRKEGQNVTLSCEQNLNHDAMYWYRQDPGQGLRLIYYSQIVNDFQKGDIAEGYSVSREKKESFPLTVTSAQKNPTAFYLCASSTENIYGYTFGSGTRLTVV.